Listed below are T cell receptor beta chains from one sample, sequenced in a study of circulating CD8 cells and anti-PD-1 response in melanoma. TCRdb analysed the reads with MiXCR anew, one entry per CDR3 protein. The sample has over 1,000 distinct CDR3 sequences; 5% to 6.5% are singletons. The starting material was CD8+ T cells from PBMCs, obtained at baseline or after one month of anti-PD-1 therapy (not recorded which). These receptors were obtained from a human donor with melanoma. Both conserved end residues are part of each CDR3. The D gene is left open where the match is weak.

d_call,v_call,cdr3_aa
TRBD2,TRBV19,CASIGLAGTDTQYF
TRBD2,TRBV20-1,CSARDLLAASTDTQYF
-,TRBV27,CASRPFRGGAYNEQFF
-,TRBV19,CASIWAGTEAFF
-,TRBV30,CAWSVSTDTQYF
-,TRBV4-1,CASSQDYRSNQPQHF
TRBD1,TRBV28,CASSLPTGEHEQYF
-,TRBV3-1,CASSDDRTYEQYF
TRBD1,TRBV5-5,CASSLGTGGNEQYF
-,TRBV19,CAIRAGANTEAFF
-,TRBV4-1,CASGAYSGTSNEQFF
-,TRBV27,CASSSTDNEQFF
-,TRBV2,CASRPSLNYEQYF
-,TRBV5-1,CASSGFPGGGTEAFF
-,TRBV28,CASSLRGEAFF
-,TRBV5-1,CASSKASGTPLNEQYF
-,TRBV24-1,CATSDLKGEQYF
-,TRBV25-1,CASSEYIGRAPRTGELFF
-,TRBV30,CAFSSAGSEQFF
TRBD1,TRBV19,CASSRGQGYGGEQFF
-,TRBV25-1,CASSDATSDTGELFF
-,TRBV4-1,CASSHLAGGDQETQYF
TRBD2,TRBV11-2,CASSRSGGEGNEQFF
-,TRBV27,CASSLGVFSGNTIYF
-,TRBV28,CASSSGEYNEQFF
TRBD1,TRBV5-6,CASSLSSGQGAYEQYF
-,TRBV29-1,CSVEGLGDTQYF
-,TRBV7-2,CASSLEGDNLAKNTQYF
-,TRBV10-3,CAISESGGEDYGYTF
-,TRBV20-1,CSGDLNTEAFF
-,TRBV28,CASSLGGWEQYF
-,TRBV28,CASSLGGLSGANVLTF
-,TRBV27,CASSLDPLNEQFF
-,TRBV6-1,CASFRSSGTSNEQFF
TRBD2,TRBV7-3,CASSLNGGGPYDEQFF
TRBD2,TRBV25-1,CASSEELAGGRPSYEQYF
TRBD2,TRBV20-1,CSARDGLAGGTEQFF
-,TRBV18,CASSPGPATALNGYTF
-,TRBV10-3,CAISESWEDYNEQFF